A selection of T cell receptor beta chains follows, all from one sample in a study of T cell repertoires in ileal Crohn's disease. This table comes from immunoSEQ multiplex PCR, and its TCRdb copy is limited to in-frame clones, with some not included. The table has a few thousand clones, less than 85% seen once. Sequencing was carried out using ileal tissue. The receptor set was obtained from an adult with Crohn's disease. CDR3s include the opening cysteine and the closing phenylalanine or tryptophan. Each record gives: clone size, J gene, V gene, D gene, CDR3 protein, CDR3 DNA. A D gene is named only where the DNA matches it firmly. Some rows have no size entry. The others give once, few or many, or a class for an expanded clone.

>NA|TRBJ2-5|TRBV5-4|TRBD2
CASSLWLAGEVETQYF
TGTGCCAGCAGCTTGTGGTTAGCGGGAGAGGTAGAGACCCAGTACTTC
>NA|TRBJ2-3|TRBV5-1|TRBD1
CASSTGQGLWSDTQYF
TGCGCCAGCAGCACGGGACAGGGGTTGTGGTCAGATACGCAGTATTTT
>NA|TRBJ2-2|TRBV5-5|NA
CASSLGQDHGELFF
TGTGCCAGCAGCTTGGGACAGGATCACGGGGAGCTGTTTTTT
>NA|TRBJ1-2|TRBV5-1|NA
CASSLKGELHGYTF
TGCGCCAGCAGCTTGAAGGGAGAACTCCATGGCTACACCTTC
>NA|TRBJ2-7|TRBV18|TRBD1
CASSPRKGASSYEQYF
TGTGCCAGCTCACCACGTAAGGGGGCTAGCTCCTACGAGCAGTACTTC
>large|TRBJ2-1|TRBV2|NA
CASSVVLAGINEQFF
TGTGCCAGCAGTGTGGTCCTGGCGGGAATCAATGAGCAGTTCTTC
>few|TRBJ2-3|TRBV5-4|NA
CASSLDRAPDTQYF
TGTGCCAGCAGCTTGGACAGGGCTCCAGATACGCAGTATTTT
>NA|TRBJ2-7|TRBV6-1|NA
CASSEMQHGGTRVEQYF
TGTGCCAGCAGTGAAATGCAACATGGGGGGACTCGCGTCGAGCAGTACTTC
>few|TRBJ1-2|TRBV27|TRBD1
CASSLSPFPGGLGYTF
TGTGCCAGCAGTTTATCGCCCTTCCCAGGGGGATTGGGCTACACCTTC
>NA|TRBJ2-7|TRBV7-9|TRBD2
CASSLTRWLAGNTYEQYF
TGTGCCAGCAGCTTAACTCGGTGGCTAGCGGGAAACACCTACGAGCAGTACTTC
>NA|TRBJ2-1|TRBV11-2|TRBD2
CASRPGLALYNEQFF
TGTGCCAGCAGGCCGGGACTAGCCCTCTACAATGAGCAGTTCTTC
>NA|TRBJ2-1|TRBV5-1|NA
CASSLATSSDSNEQFF
TGCGCCAGCAGCTTGGCTACTAGCTCGGACTCGAATGAGCAGTTCTTC
>NA|TRBJ1-5|TRBV10-3|TRBD1
CAISRDREGQPQHF
TGTGCCATTTCCCGGGACAGGGAAGGCCAGCCCCAGCATTTT
>NA|TRBJ2-2|TRBV4-1|TRBD2
CASSQDARGGGNTGELFF
TGCGCCAGCAGCCAAGATGCGCGGGGGGGCGGGAACACCGGGGAGCTGTTTTTT
>NA|TRBJ1-2|TRBV27|NA
CASKVHRDPNYGYTF
TGTGCCAGCAAGGTGCACAGGGACCCTAACTATGGCTACACCTTC
>NA|TRBJ1-1|TRBV11-2|NA
CASSLQGGLNTEAFF
TGTGCCAGCAGCTTACAAGGGGGTCTGAACACTGAAGCTTTCTTT
>NA|TRBJ2-5|TRBV11-2|TRBD1
CASSPDREPLGTQYF
TGTGCCAGCAGTCCCGACAGGGAGCCCCTCGGGACCCAGTACTTC
>NA|TRBJ1-5|TRBV6-5|NA
CASSRTGTSNQPQHF
TGTGCCAGCAGTCGAACAGGAACTAGCAATCAGCCCCAGCATTTT
>NA|TRBJ1-1|TRBV14|TRBD1
CASSPSKRTGFWDTEAFF
TGTGCCAGCAGCCCCTCCAAACGGACAGGGTTCTGGGACACTGAAGCTTTCTTT
>once|TRBJ2-1|TRBV10-3|NA
CAIKASDYNEQFF
TGTGCCATCAAGGCTAGCGACTACAATGAGCAGTTCTTC
>once|TRBJ2-2|TRBV5-4|TRBD2
CASSLNGRARTGELFF
TGTGCCAGCAGCTTGAACGGGAGGGCCCGCACCGGGGAGCTGTTTTTT
>few|TRBJ1-5|TRBV23-1|NA
CASSQSGPGGNQPQHF
TGCGCCAGCAGTCAATCCGGACCCGGGGGCAATCAGCCCCAGCATTTT
>few|TRBJ2-7|TRBV4-3|TRBD2
CASSQDTGGVGSYEQYF
TGCGCCAGCAGCCAAGACACCGGGGGGGTGGGGTCCTACGAGCAGTACTTC
>NA|TRBJ2-5|TRBV7-9|TRBD2
CASSPRTSGVQETQYF
TGTGCCAGCAGCCCCAGGACTAGCGGGGTCCAAGAGACCCAGTACTTC
>NA|TRBJ1-1|TRBV12-2|NA
CASRPRTGRKTEAFF
TGTGCAAGTCGCCCCCGGACAGGGAGAAAAACTGAAGCTTTCTTT
>NA|TRBJ2-1|TRBV4-1|TRBD2
CASSLSGRSHNEQFF
TGCGCCAGCAGCCTCAGCGGGAGGAGCCACAATGAGCAGTTCTTC
>NA|TRBJ2-3|TRBV6-1|TRBD2
CASSPLAGSTDTQYF
TGTGCCAGCAGTCCACTAGCGGGGAGCACAGATACGCAGTATTTT
>NA|TRBJ1-4|TRBV5-1|TRBD1
CASSGGQGSTNEKLFF
TGCGCCAGCAGCGGGGGACAGGGGAGTACTAATGAAAAACTGTTTTTT
>NA|TRBJ1-3|TRBV19|NA
CASSRQSSGNTIYF
TGTGCCAGTAGTAGACAGAGCTCTGGAAACACCATATATTTT
>NA|TRBJ1-3|TRBV11-2|NA
CASSLTLPGLSSGNTIYF
TGTGCCAGCAGCTTAACTCTCCCAGGCCTGAGCTCTGGAAACACCATATATTTT
>NA|TRBJ2-2|TRBV27|NA
CASSPPRTGELFF
TGTGCCAGCAGTCCCCCTCGCACCGGGGAGCTGTTTTTT
>NA|TRBJ2-1|TRBV2|TRBD2
CASNGLVGDEQFF
TGTGCCAGCAACGGACTAGTGGGCGATGAGCAGTTCTTC
>NA|TRBJ1-1|TRBV5-4|NA
CASSLANREAFF
TGTGCCAGCAGCTTGGCAAACAGGGAAGCTTTCTTT
>NA|TRBJ1-5|TRBV6-5|TRBD1
CASSPSGTANQPQHF
TGTGCCAGCAGTCCCTCCGGGACAGCAAATCAGCCCCAGCATTTT
>NA|TRBJ1-5|TRBV6-1|NA
CASSEGGPRGRQPQHF
TGTGCCAGCAGTGAAGGGGGGCCGAGAGGAAGGCAGCCCCAGCATTTT
>NA|TRBJ1-1|TRBV11-2|NA
CASSFLEHTEAFF
TGTGCCAGCAGCTTTCTAGAGCACACTGAAGCTTTCTTT
>few|TRBJ2-5|TRBV25-1|TRBD2
CASRLAGAPETQYF
TGTGCCAGCAGGCTAGCGGGGGCACCAGAGACCCAGTACTTC
>NA|TRBJ2-3|TRBV9|NA
CASSTGDTQGTDTQYF
TGTGCCAGCAGCACCGGGGACACCCAAGGTACAGATACGCAGTATTTT
>NA|TRBJ1-1|TRBV9|NA
CASSREGVPATEAFF
TGTGCCAGCAGCCGAGAGGGGGTGCCGGCGACTGAAGCTTTCTTT
>NA|TRBJ1-3|TRBV9|NA
CASSVHSGNTIYF
TGTGCCAGCAGCGTCCACTCTGGAAACACCATATATTTT
>few|TRBJ1-1|TRBV7-8|NA
CASSLALLTEAFF
TGTGCCAGCAGCTTAGCCCTTCTCACTGAAGCTTTCTTT
>NA|TRBJ2-7|TRBV5-1|TRBD2
CASSRGTSLGEQYF
TGCGCCAGCAGCCGCGGGACTAGCTTGGGTGAGCAGTACTTC
>once|TRBJ1-5|TRBV5-5|NA
CASSLVVDNQPQHF
TGTGCCAGCAGCTTGGTGGTAGACAATCAGCCCCAGCATTTT
>NA|TRBJ2-6|TRBV28|TRBD2
CASSSPGLAGASGANVLTF
TGTGCCAGCAGCTCACCCGGACTAGCGGGGGCTTCTGGGGCCAACGTCCTGACTTTC
>NA|TRBJ2-2|TRBV10-1|NA
CASGEHPGSNTGELFF
TGCGCCAGCGGTGAGCATCCGGGGTCGAACACCGGGGAGCTGTTTTTT
>NA|TRBJ1-2|TRBV4-1|NA
CASSQVGGVDGYTF
TGCGCCAGCAGCCAAGTTGGAGGGGTTGATGGCTACACCTTC
>large|TRBJ2-7|TRBV7-9|NA
CASSLEAAGPYEQYF
TGTGCCAGCAGCTTAGAGGCGGCGGGACCCTACGAGCAGTACTTC
>few|TRBJ2-1|TRBV28|NA
CASSIYSSYNEQFF
TGTGCCAGCAGTATATATAGCTCCTACAATGAGCAGTTCTTC
>NA|TRBJ2-3|TRBV4-2|NA
CASSQETGSTDTQYF
TGTGCCAGCAGCCAAGAAACGGGAAGCACAGATACGCAGTATTTT
>few|TRBJ2-7|TRBV5-1|TRBD1
CASSPGTALGEQYF
TGCGCCAGCAGCCCCGGGACAGCCCTCGGCGAGCAGTACTTC
>NA|TRBJ1-1|TRBV5-4|NA
CASSLTGREAFF
TGTGCCAGCAGCTTGACAGGGAGAGAGGCTTTCTTT
>once|TRBJ2-2|TRBV29-1|NA
CSVRTTGHGELFF
TGCAGCGTGAGGACGACAGGCCACGGGGAGCTGTTTTTT
>few|TRBJ2-6|TRBV7-8|NA
CASSSQESGANVLTF
TGTGCCAGCAGTTCCCAGGAATCCGGGGCCAACGTCCTGACTTTC
>NA|TRBJ1-5|TRBV4-2|NA
CASSQGGGRQHF
TGTGCCAGCAGCCAAGGCGGCGGGCGCCAGCATTTT
>NA|TRBJ2-7|TRBV7-2|TRBD1
CASSPGQGYYEQYF
TGTGCCAGCAGCCCTGGACAGGGATATTACGAGCAGTACTTC
>NA|TRBJ2-7|TRBV7-2|TRBD2
CASSQSGRGPYEQYF
TGTGCCAGCAGCCAAAGCGGGAGGGGGCCCTACGAGCAGTACTTC
>few|TRBJ2-2|TRBV2|NA
CASSQTSPGNTGELFF
TGTGCCAGCAGCCAGACTAGTCCGGGCAACACCGGGGAGCTGTTTTTT
>NA|TRBJ2-1|TRBV18|NA
CASSPTRQRGTRTANEQFF
TGTGCCAGCTCACCAACTCGACAGAGGGGGACCCGTACAGCCAATGAGCAGTTCTTC
>few|TRBJ2-5|TRBV18|TRBD2
CASSPLSPSGRPAGQETQYF
TGTGCCAGCTCACCACTTTCGCCTAGCGGGAGACCCGCGGGCCAAGAGACCCAGTACTTC
>NA|TRBJ2-7|TRBV7-6|NA
CASSLGRFLDEQYF
TGTGCCAGCAGCTTAGGTCGTTTCCTAGACGAGCAGTACTTC